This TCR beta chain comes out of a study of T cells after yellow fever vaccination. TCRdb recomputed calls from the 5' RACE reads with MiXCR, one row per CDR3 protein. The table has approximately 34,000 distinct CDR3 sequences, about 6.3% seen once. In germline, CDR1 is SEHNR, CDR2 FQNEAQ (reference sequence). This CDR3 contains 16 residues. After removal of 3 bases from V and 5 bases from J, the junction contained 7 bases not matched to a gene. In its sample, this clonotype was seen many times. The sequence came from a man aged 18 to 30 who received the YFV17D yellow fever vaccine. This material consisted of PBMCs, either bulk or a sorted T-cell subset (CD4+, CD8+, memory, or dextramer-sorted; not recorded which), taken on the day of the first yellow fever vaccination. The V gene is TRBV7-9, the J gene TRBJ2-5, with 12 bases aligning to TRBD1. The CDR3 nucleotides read TGTGCCAGCAGCTTCCGGGACAGGGGGCGCGAGGAGACCCAGTACTTC. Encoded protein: CASSFRDRGREETQYF.